Shown below are 26 T cell receptor beta chains from a single sample sequenced in a study of shared clonotypes between healthy human individuals. The method was immunoSEQ multiplex PCR; TCRdb's version includes in-frame clones alone and lacks a portion of them. The repertoire consists of about 2,500,000 clones, with around nine tenths occurring once and the leading ten covering 0.11% to 0.15%. Material for sequencing was naive CD4+ T cells sorted from blood. The subset denotes: CD45RA+ positively selected. These receptors were obtained from a young man in good health.

The rearrangement links TRBV7-9 to TRBJ2-3; 8 nucleotides align to TRBD2. Germline loops: CDR1 SEHNR, CDR2 FQNEAQ (reference sequence). With V trimmed by 3 bases and J by 6 bases, 17 bases remained unmatched. The CDR3 is made up of 18 amino acids. Here the CDR3 DNA reads TGTGCCAGCAGCTTGGGGCGGCTAGCGGGTTTCGGGTACGATACGCAGTATTTT. Protein sequence: CASSLGRLAGFGYDTQYF.

This rearrangement joins TRBV19 to TRBJ1-5, with a tentative D call TRBD1 (5 bases). Looked up from germline, CDR1 is LNHDA and CDR2 is SQIVND (reference sequence). This CDR3 has 15 residues. Trimming pared 4 bases from V and 0 bases from J, leaving 10 bases between. The CDR3 protein is CASSTWTTSNQPQHF. The CDR3 DNA reads as TGTGCCAGTAGTACCTGGACAACTAGCAATCAGCCCCAGCATTTT.

The chain has TRBV2 and TRBJ2-5; D not certain. The CDR3 covers 12 residues. CDR1 is SNHLY and CDR2 is FYNNEI in the germline V gene. The ends were cut back, 6 bases at V and 5 bases at J, with 10 bases in the middle. The CDR3 DNA reads TGTGCCAGCAGATCGGGTCTCGAGACCCAGTACTTC. Translation: CASRSGLETQYF.

This clone was seen just once. The CDR3 reads CASSFSYGANYGYTF. The CDR3 DNA sequence: TGCGCCAGCAGCTTTAGTTACGGAGCTAACTATGGCTACACCTTC. The gene calls are TRBV5-1 and TRBJ1-2; no clear D. CDR1 SGHRS and CDR2 YFSETQ come from the germline V gene. The CDR3 spans 15 residues. Between the trimmed V and J ends, which lost 2 bases and 0 bases, there was a span of 11 bases.

The rearrangement joins TRBV10-2 to TRBJ2-1; 10 bases fit TRBD2. Trimming cost V 6 bases and J 7 bases; bases outside gene matches: 6. Germline V lookup: CDR1 WSHSY, CDR2 SAAADI. This CDR3 has 14 residues. Written as DNA, the CDR3 is TGCGCCAGCAGAGGAGCGGGAGGGCCAAATGAGCAGTTCTTC. Translated, it gives CASRGAGGPNEQFF.

The rearrangement joins TRBV6-1 to TRBJ1-5; D unresolved. The CDR3 totals 12 residues. Germline V gives CDR1 MNHNS, CDR2 SASEGT. Trimming took off 1 base at V and 14 bases at J, with 12 bases between the two ends. The CDR3 DNA sequence: TGTGCCAGCAGTGAAGATTACCGCCACGAGCATTTT. Its translation is CASSEDYRHEHF.

The chain employs TRBV5-4 and TRBJ1-6, with D possibly being TRBD1 (5 bases). The CDR3 extends over 19 amino acids. Between the trimmed V and J ends, which lost 0 bases and 0 bases, there was a span of 16 bases. The germline gives CDR1 SGHNT, CDR2 YYREEE (reference sequence). The CDR3 nucleotides are TGTGCCAGCAGCTTGGACATGCGACAGTCAAGCTCCTATAATTCACCCCTCCACTTT. The encoded protein is CASSLDMRQSSSYNSPLHF.

This clone has just a few counts. The chain employs TRBV6-1 and TRBJ1-1, with D possibly matching TRBD1 (5 bases). Trimming took off 4 bases at V and 14 bases at J, with 20 bases between the two ends. Germline V CDR1 and CDR2: MNHNS, SASEGT. CDR3 length: 13 amino acids. CDR3 region: CASSGARGDRGFF. CDR3 sequence (DNA): TGTGCCAGCAGTGGGGCCCGAGGCGACAGAGGGTTCTTT.

The CDR3 DNA is TGCGCCAGCAGCTTGAGGCTGGCAGGGGGCCAGGTTCAAGAGACCCAGTACTTC. Amino acid sequence: CASSLRLAGGQVQETQYF. The chain joins TRBV5-1 to TRBJ2-5; 8 bases map to TRBD1. The CDR3 totals 18 residues. Germline lookup yields CDR1 SGHRS and CDR2 YFSETQ. Trimming cost V 1 base and J 2 bases; bases outside gene matches: 13.

The rearrangement links TRBV10-3 to TRBJ1-5; 8 bases line up with TRBD1. This CDR3 is built from 17 residues. V lost 6 bases to trimming and J lost 2 bases; unmatched junction nucleotides: 12. Germline assignment: CDR1 ENHRY and CDR2 SYGVKD. The CDR3: CAIRDPLTGEGNQPQHF. The CDR3 nucleotides read TGTGCCATCAGGGACCCCTTGACAGGGGAAGGCAATCAGCCCCAGCATTTT.

The rearrangement uses TRBV28 and TRBJ2-3, with 7 bases aligning to TRBD1. The CDR3 has 14 residues. Germline trimming cut 8 bases from V and 4 bases from J; bases unmatched to any gene: 9. The germline CDR1 and CDR2 sequences are MDHEN and SYDVKM. The CDR3, as DNA: TGTGCCAGCGGACCGAGGGGGCATTCAGATACGCAGTATTTT. This translates into CASGPRGHSDTQYF.

Comment on this clone: The same CDR3 can be traced to other DNA sequences in this sample. The chain recombines TRBV5-1 with TRBJ1-4; TRBD1 matches 9 bases. The length of the CDR3 is 16 residues. V shed 0 bases and J 4 bases; nucleotides not matched to a gene: 4. Germline CDR1 is SGHRS and CDR2 is YFSETQ. In nucleotides, the CDR3 is TGCGCCAGCAGCTTGGGGCCGGGACAGGGTAATGAAAAACTGTTTTTT. The encoded protein is CASSLGPGQGNEKLFF.

The chain has TRBV11-3 and TRBJ2-1; D may be TRBD1 or TRBD2 (5 bases each). V shed 3 bases and J shed 8 bases, with 8 bases lying between them. Germline V lookup: CDR1 SGHNT, CDR2 YENEEA. The CDR3 covers 12 residues. The DNA for the CDR3 is TGTGCCAGCAGCTTCGGGGCGGATGAGCAGTTCTTC. This sequence encodes CASSFGADEQFF.

This clone has just one count. The gene calls are TRBV19 and TRBJ2-4; D is possibly TRBD2 (6 bases). Germline-derived CDR1 and CDR2 are LNHDA and SQIVND (reference sequence). Trimming shortened V by 2 bases and J by 12 bases, and 17 bases separated the two germline ends. The CDR3 has 14 residues. The CDR3 is CASSITAQQGGQYF. The CDR3 region has the DNA TGTGCCAGTAGTATAACAGCACAGCAGGGAGGTCAGTACTTC.

The rearrangement joins TRBV19 to TRBJ2-2; 7 nucleotides align to TRBD2. This CDR3 is 21 amino acids long. The trim removed 4 bases at V and 4 bases at J, leaving 24 bases unmatched. Germline CDR1 is LNHDA and CDR2 is SQIVND (reference sequence). Written as DNA, the CDR3 is TGTGCCAGTAGTAGCCCAGCGGCTAGCGGAGACCCCGGGTGGTTCACCGGGGAGCTGTTTTTT. It translates to CASSSPAASGDPGWFTGELFF. Full variable domain (rest looked up from reference TRBV19 and TRBJ2-2): DGGITQSPKYLFRKEGQNVTLSCEQNLNHDAMYWYRQDPGQGLRLIYYSQIVNDFQKGDIAEGYSVSREKKESFPLTVTSAQKNPTAFYLCASSSPAASGDPGWFTGELFFGEGSRLTVL.

This clone came up once. The chain uses TRBV11-3 and TRBJ2-2; D is unresolved. The length of the CDR3 is 15 residues. Trimming left V 3 bases short and J 2 bases short, with 10 bases between. From germline, CDR1 is SGHNT and CDR2 YENEEA. The CDR3 nucleotides are TGTGCCAGCAGCTTGAGTAAAGGAAACACCGGGGAGCTGTTTTTT. This gives the protein CASSLSKGNTGELFF.

This rearrangement joins TRBV2 to TRBJ2-2, with D possibly matching TRBD2 (7 bases). V was clipped by 2 bases and J by 1 base, with 23 bases between them. Germline loops: CDR1 SNHLY, CDR2 FYNNEI. The CDR3 is 20 amino acids. The CDR3 is CASSEFRAGAGKRNTGELFF. CDR3 DNA: TGTGCCAGCAGTGAATTTCGGGCGGGGGCTGGCAAACGGAACACCGGGGAGCTGTTTTTT.

The V gene is TRBV6-1, the J gene TRBJ2-7; D gene ambiguous. V lost 5 bases and J lost 4, with 9 bases in between. The germline gives CDR1 MNHNS, CDR2 SASEGT. The CDR3 is 12 amino acids. CDR3 DNA: TGTGCCAGCAGTCAAAGCAAGTACGAGCAGTACTTC. Its protein is CASSQSKYEQYF.

The rearrangement joins TRBV7-9 to TRBJ1-2; no definite D call. Trimming took off 1 base at V and 8 bases at J, with 8 bases between the two ends. The CDR3 runs 12 residues. The germline CDR1 and CDR2 sequences are SEHNR and FQNEAQ (reference sequence). CDR3 loop: CASSLEGPGYTF. The DNA of the CDR3 is TGTGCCAGCAGCTTAGAGGGTCCGGGCTACACCTTC.

J is TRBJ1-3 and V is TRBV25-1, with a possible D match to TRBD1 (6 bases). The germline gives CDR1 MGHDK, CDR2 SYGVNS. Trimming left V 6 bases short and J 2 bases short, with 14 bases between. The length of the CDR3 is 15 residues. As DNA, the CDR3 is TGTGCCAGCAGCCCCCAAGGGGGAGCTGGAAACACCATATATTTT. The encoded protein is CASSPQGGAGNTIYF.

The chain is built from TRBV28 and TRBJ1-5; TRBD1 might be the D (6 bases). Trimming cost V 5 bases and J 7 bases, with 15 bases left between them. CDR1 MDHEN and CDR2 SYDVKM come from the germline V gene. This CDR3 has 14 residues. Here the CDR3 reads CASSLETGPQPQHF. The CDR3 coding sequence is TGTGCCAGCAGTCTTGAGACAGGACCCCAGCCCCAGCATTTT.

Turning to this clone: Relative to the germline gene, one junction end is altered; a read error may explain this. The chain recombines TRBV30 with TRBJ1-2; D gene unclear. Germline V gives CDR1 GTSNPN, CDR2 SVGIG (reference sequence). The CDR3 covers 17 residues. CDR3 in amino acids: CAWSVPRSAQINSGYTF. CDR3 DNA sequence: TGTGCCTGGAGTGTACCGCGGTCGGCTCAGATTAACTCTGGCTACACCTTC.

As regards this clone: The identical CDR3 is also encoded by other nucleotide sequences in the sample. The chain employs TRBV5-1 and TRBJ2-1; TRBD2 matches 13 bases. Germline-derived CDR1 and CDR2 are SGHRS and YFSETQ. The CDR3 is made up of 15 amino acids. The J segment lost 7 bases and the V segment lost 4 bases, leaving 5 bases of the junction unmatched. CDR3 loop: CASSPTSGGRNEQFF. In DNA form, the CDR3 reads TGCGCCAGCAGCCCGACTAGCGGGGGGCGGAATGAGCAGTTCTTC.

The chain joins TRBV4-2 to TRBJ2-5; 16 positions agree with TRBD2. Germline-derived CDR1 and CDR2 are LGHNA and YNFKEQ. This CDR3 has 19 residues. The J segment lost 5 bases and the V segment lost 0 bases, leaving 9 bases of the junction unmatched. The CDR3 nucleotides are TGTGCCAGCAGCCAAGATGGGACTAGCGGGGGGGCGGCACTTGAGACCCAGTACTTC. This gives the protein CASSQDGTSGGAALETQYF.

Worth noting for this clone: The same CDR3 can be traced to other DNA sequences in this sample. This CDR3 is CASSLGGTSTDTQYF. In DNA form, the CDR3 reads TGCGCCAGCAGCTTGGGAGGGACGTCCACAGATACGCAGTATTTT. The rearrangement uses TRBV5-1 and TRBJ2-3, with D perhaps matching TRBD1 or TRBD2 (5 bases each). V dropped 0 bases and J dropped 2 bases, with 10 bases sitting between them. The germline gives CDR1 SGHRS, CDR2 YFSETQ. The CDR3 spans 15 residues.

A note on this clone: Other DNA sequences in this sample translate to the same CDR3. The gene calls are TRBV30 and TRBJ1-1; D unresolved. CDR1 is GTSNPN, CDR2 SVGIG, per germline (reference sequence). This CDR3 spans 13 amino acids. V was shortened by 2 bases and J by 0 bases, with 7 bases between the two germline ends. CDR3 region: CAWSRSLNTEAFF. The DNA for the CDR3 is TGTGCCTGGAGTCGAAGCCTGAACACTGAAGCTTTCTTT.